The next 23 T cell receptor beta chains were all read from a single sample in a study of T cell repertoires in cytomegalovirus infection. In TCRdb, the reads were re-called with MiXCR into one record per CDR3 protein. The data show hundreds of thousands of distinct CDR3 sequences, around a third seen once. No antigen has been assigned to these receptors. The specimen comprised cultured CD8+ T cells from PBMCs, sampled from culture after CMV antigen stimulation. All receptors come from a human donor in good health (CMV status not recorded). Some clones in this sample may be carry-over from other donors' samples.

The CDR3 protein is CASSPEVGEQYF. As DNA, the CDR3 is TGTGCCAGCAGCCCGGAGGTTGGGGAGCAGTACTTC. The genes are TRBV7-9 and TRBJ2-7; the D gene is possibly TRBD2 (5 bases). This CDR3 contains 12 residues. The germline V gene encodes CDR1 SEHNR and CDR2 FQNEAQ (reference sequence). V was cut by 5 bases and J by 7 bases, with 12 bases left in between.

The sample holds many counts of this clonotype. The chain is built from TRBV11-3 and TRBJ2-5, with 12 bases fitting TRBD2. CDR1 and CDR2 (germline): SGHNT, YENEEA. The CDR3 is 15 amino acids. V dropped 5 bases and J dropped 2; count of bases not matched to a gene: 3. The CDR3 nucleotides read TGTGCCAGCAGCGCGGGGACTAGCGGGCAAGAGACCCAGTACTTC. Translating it yields CASSAGTSGQETQYF.

The V and J genes are TRBV6-1 and TRBJ2-1; perhaps TRBD1 as D (6 bases). This CDR3 contains 16 residues. Germline V gives CDR1 MNHNS, CDR2 SASEGT. Trimming cost V 10 bases and J 4 bases, with 23 bases left between them. The CDR3 spells CATRDSSGQRYNEQFF. The CDR3, as DNA: TGTGCCACCAGAGACTCCTCCGGACAGCGATACAATGAGCAGTTCTTC.

This clonotype has more than one count but fewer than ten. V and J are TRBV15 and TRBJ2-2; the match to TRBD2 covers 10 bases. Trimming cost V 1 base and J 7 bases; bases outside gene matches: 15. The germline CDR1 and CDR2 sequences are LNHNV and YYDKDF (reference sequence). CDR3 length: 19 amino acids. The CDR3 spells CATSRVGSGGPGPGGELFF. The CDR3, as DNA: TGTGCCACCAGCAGAGTAGGTAGCGGGGGGCCTGGACCCGGCGGGGAGCTGTTTTTT. The full variable domain, with the rest looked up from reference TRBV15 and TRBJ2-2, is DAMVIQNPRYQVTQFGKPVTLSCSQTLNHNVMYWYQQKSSQAPKLLFHYYDKDFNNEADTPDNFQSRRPNTSFCFLDIRSPGLGDTAMYLCATSRVGSGGPGPGGELFFGEGSRLTVL.

This clonotype was observed a handful of times. The chain is built from TRBV10-3 and TRBJ1-2; 9 bases align to TRBD1. Germline CDR1 reads ENHRY; CDR2 reads SYGVKD. This CDR3 comprises 12 residues. J lost 6 bases, V lost 7 bases, and 3 bases had no gene match. This CDR3 reads CAINRDRDGYTF. Here the CDR3 DNA reads TGTGCCATCAACCGGGACAGGGATGGCTACACCTTC.

V usage is TRBV5-1 and J usage is TRBJ1-1, with D tentatively TRBD1 (6 bases). The CDR3 is 14 amino acids. The V gene lost 0 bases and the J gene lost 6 bases, with 12 bases spanning the gap. Per germline, CDR1 SGHRS and CDR2 YFSETQ. CDR3 residues: CASSLDAGAAEAFF. CDR3 DNA: TGCGCCAGCAGCTTGGATGCGGGGGCCGCTGAAGCTTTCTTT.

This clonotype came up a few times. The junction does not match germline at one end; this may be a read error. The rearrangement joins TRBV6-5 to TRBJ1-2; 9 bases line up with TRBD1. Germline CDR1 and CDR2: MNHEY and SVGAGI. This CDR3 has 13 residues. The DNA of the CDR3 is TGTGCCAGCAGTGGGTCGGACAGGGGTCAAAAAAAGTTC. As protein: CASSGSDRGQKKF.

The V gene is TRBV12-3 or TRBV12-4, the J gene TRBJ1-1, with D hard to call. Trimming stripped 6 bases from V and 10 bases from J, with 24 bases between. There are 15 residues in the CDR3. DNA for the CDR3: TGTGCCAGCAGCCATTTCGAATTGCCAAGTTTGGGAGCTTTCTTT. This sequence encodes CASSHFELPSLGAFF.

This clonotype was found many times. The V gene is TRBV7-2, the J gene TRBJ2-7; D remains ambiguous. Germline CDR1 reads SGHTA; CDR2 reads FQGNSA. V lost 5 bases and J 5 bases, leaving 16 bases between the germline ends. The CDR3 contains 14 residues. CDR3 nucleotide sequence: TGTGCCAGCAGCCCCGGTGGATGGGCCCACGAGCAGTACGTC. This codes for CASSPGGWAHEQYV.

This clonotype was counted many times. This chain joins TRBV7-8 and TRBJ2-5; D gene uncertain. The CDR3 totals 11 residues. V was trimmed by 5 bases and J by 5 bases, leaving 6 bases between them. Germline assignment: CDR1 SGHVS and CDR2 FQNEAQ. CDR3 coding DNA: TGTGCCAGCAGCCCAGCGGAGACCCAGTACTTC. Amino acids: CASSPAETQYF. The variable domain in full, completed from reference TRBV7-8 and TRBJ2-5, reads GAGVSQSPRYKVAKRGQDVALRCDPISGHVSLFWYQQALGQGPEFLTYFQNEAQLDKSGLPSDRFFAERPEGSVSTLKIQRTQQEDSAVYLCASSPAETQYFGPGTRLLVL.

The chain employs TRBV4-3 and TRBJ2-3, with D tentatively TRBD1 or TRBD2 (5 bases each). V lost 1 base and J 1 base, leaving 12 bases between the germline ends. Germline CDR1 LGHNA, CDR2 YSLEER. CDR3 length: 16 residues. CDR3 amino acids: CASSQAEGLGTDTQYF. CDR3 bases: TGCGCCAGCAGCCAAGCTGAGGGGCTGGGCACAGATACGCAGTATTTT.

The chain uses TRBV6-5 and TRBJ2-7; 7 bases map to TRBD2. Germline V CDR1 and CDR2: MNHEY, SVGAGI. This CDR3 is built from 15 residues. The V segment lost 0 bases and the J segment 6 bases; nucleotides outside the gene matches: 8. Here the CDR3 reads CASSYSNIGEGEQYF. CDR3 coding DNA: TGTGCCAGCAGTTACTCGAATATAGGGGAGGGCGAGCAGTACTTC.

This chain links TRBV27 with TRBJ1-2, with 8 bases that match TRBD1. The CDR3 runs to 15 residues. The trim removed 4 bases at V and 1 base at J, leaving 5 bases unmatched. The germline V gene encodes CDR1 MNHEY and CDR2 SMNVEV (reference sequence). This chain's CDR3 is CASSYRTGLNYGYTF. CDR3 coding DNA: TGTGCCAGCAGTTATCGGACAGGGCTTAACTATGGCTACACCTTC.

Ten or more counts support this clonotype. The rearrangement joins TRBV7-8 to TRBJ2-1, with TRBD2 matching over 9 bases. V was clipped by 6 bases and J by 5 bases; unmatched bases: 11. This CDR3 region has 16 residues. Germline V CDR1 and CDR2: SGHVS, FQNEAQ. The CDR3 region is CASSLTLAGSHNEQFF. For the CDR3, the DNA is TGTGCCAGCAGTTTAACTCTAGCGGGGTCCCACAATGAGCAGTTCTTC.

CDR3: CASSDTGGPEQFF. CDR3 in DNA: TGTGCCAGCAGTGATACCGGGGGCCCTGAGCAGTTCTTC. The chain has TRBV12-3 or TRBV12-4 and TRBJ2-1; D is tentatively TRBD1 or TRBD2 (6 bases each). V lost 5 bases, J lost 9 bases, and 14 bases lay in between. The CDR3 totals 13 residues.

V is TRBV6-1 and J is TRBJ1-2; D not certain. The CDR3 sequence is 15 residues long. Trimming removed 5 bases from V and 3 bases from J, with 16 bases in between. Germline loops: CDR1 MNHNS, CDR2 SASEGT. Written as DNA, the CDR3 is TGTGCCAGCAGTCCAGACTCCCTTGAGTACTATGGCTACACCTTC. Its translation is CASSPDSLEYYGYTF.

V and J are TRBV2 and TRBJ2-7; D is possibly TRBD1 or TRBD2 (6 bases each). Deletions cut 1 base from V and 1 base from J, with 8 bases between. In germline, CDR1 is SNHLY, CDR2 FYNNEI. CDR3 length: 14 amino acids. DNA for the CDR3: TGTGCCAGCAGTGAAGAGGGGGGTTCCTACGAGCAGTACGTC. This codes for CASSEEGGSYEQYV.

This clonotype was observed a handful of times. The V call is TRBV4-1, the J call TRBJ2-1; D is uncertain. Germline V gives CDR1 MGHRA, CDR2 YSYEKL. The ends were cut back, 2 bases at V and 4 bases at J, with 12 bases in the middle. There are 15 residues in the CDR3. As DNA, the CDR3 is TGCGCCAGCAGCCAAAGATCGATGGGTTACAATGAGCAGTTCTTC. Protein: CASSQRSMGYNEQFF.

This clonotype showed up just a few times. This rearrangement joins TRBV11-2 to TRBJ2-7; D is unclear. With 2 bases removed from V and 6 bases from J, the gap between germline ends came to 11 bases. Per the germline V gene, CDR1 is SGHAT and CDR2 is FQNNGV. There are 13 residues in the CDR3. CDR3 sequence reads: CASSLSQRGEQYV. CDR3 DNA sequence: TGTGCCAGCAGCTTATCACAGCGAGGCGAGCAGTACGTC.

V usage is TRBV6-2 or TRBV6-3 and J usage is TRBJ2-2; D is undetermined. V was trimmed by 6 bases and J by 7 bases, leaving 12 bases between them. In germline, CDR1 is MNHEY, CDR2 SVGEGT. This CDR3 is built from 13 residues. CDR3 nucleotides: TGTGCCAGCAGCCTCTACATCGTCGGGGAGCTGTTTTTT. Translating it yields CASSLYIVGELFF.

The chain joins TRBV7-9 to TRBJ1-2, with 7 nucleotides matching TRBD1. In germline, CDR1 is SEHNR, CDR2 FQNEAQ (reference sequence). This CDR3 contains 16 residues. J was trimmed by 4 bases and V by 7 bases; bases with no gene match: 15. The CDR3 nucleotides read TGTGCCAGCATTCTTGCGACCACGACAGGGAGCTATGGCTACACCTTC. Translation gives CASILATTTGSYGYTF.

This clonotype is a singleton in its sample. This sequence joins TRBV27 and TRBJ1-6; the D is unclear. The V and J ends lost 4 bases and 8 bases respectively, with 27 bases between them. There are 19 residues in the CDR3. Germline V CDR1 and CDR2: MNHEY, SMNVEV (reference sequence). This chain's CDR3 is CASSSTTSFNEGGDSPLHF. The CDR3 DNA reads as TGTGCCAGCAGTTCTACGACCTCTTTTAATGAGGGTGGGGATTCACCCCTCCACTTT.

This chain connects TRBV15 to TRBJ2-5; no firm D call. V was cut by 5 bases and J by 7 bases, with 17 bases left in between. Per the germline V gene, CDR1 is LNHNV and CDR2 is YYDKDF (reference sequence). This CDR3 has 14 amino acids. The CDR3 DNA sequence: TGTGCCACCAGCGGACCTCCGAGACCCGGGACCCAGTACTTC. Translated: CATSGPPRPGTQYF.